This is a list of T cell receptor beta chains from one sample in a study of T cell responses to AZD1222 COVID-19 vaccine. Assay used: immunoSEQ multiplex PCR; TCRdb lists only in-frame clones, some missing. Altogether about 150,000 clones are present, more than 75% being singletons, with the ten largest covering 1.9%. The sample consisted of peripheral blood, taken 28 days after the second AZD1222 dose. These receptors originate from an adult who received the AZD1222 COVID-19 vaccine. CDR3s include the opening cysteine and the closing phenylalanine or tryptophan. The D gene is left open where the match is weak. A row's size may be missing; if present it is once, few, many or a size class.

d_call j_call clone_size v_call cdr3_aa cdr3_nt
NA TRBJ1-3 NA TRBV13 CASSLGLSRSGNTIYF TGTGCCAGCAGCTTAGGCCTATCCCGGTCCGGAAACACCATATATTTT
TRBD2 TRBJ2-5 NA TRBV9 CASSAASGSGETQYF TGTGCCAGCAGCGCCGCTAGCGGGAGCGGAGAGACCCAGTACTTC
TRBD1 TRBJ2-5 NA TRBV3-1/TRBV3-2 CASSQRGTGGRETQYF TGTGCCAGCAGCCAAAGGGGGACAGGGGGCAGAGAGACCCAGTACTTC
TRBD1 TRBJ1-1 NA TRBV5-1 CASSLEGQGEAFF TGCGCCAGCAGCTTGGAGGGACAGGGCGAAGCTTTCTTT
NA TRBJ1-1 NA TRBV5-1 CASSLEGFTEAFF TGCGCCAGCAGCTTGGAAGGGTTCACTGAAGCTTTCTTT
NA TRBJ2-1 NA TRBV28 CASSFVSTASNEQFF TGTGCCAGCAGTTTTGTTTCGACTGCCAGCAATGAGCAGTTCTTC
TRBD1 TRBJ1-2 NA TRBV2 CASRRTGTFYGYTF TGTGCCAGCAGGAGGACAGGGACTTTCTATGGCTACACCTTC
NA TRBJ2-2 NA TRBV19 CASTFGMTGELFF TGTGCCAGTACCTTTGGGATGACCGGGGAGCTGTTTTTT
NA TRBJ2-1 NA TRBV7-2 CASSSYRANNEQFF TGTGCCAGCAGCTCCTACCGGGCCAACAATGAGCAGTTCTTC
NA TRBJ2-7 once TRBV6-1 CASSEERVEQYF TGTGCCAGCAGTGAAGAGCGGGTCGAGCAGTACTTC
NA TRBJ1-5 NA TRBV6-6 CASSSTGDPNQPQHF TGTGCCAGCAGCTCGACCGGGGACCCCAATCAGCCCCAGCATTTT
NA TRBJ1-5 NA TRBV5-1 CASSLESGEPQHF TGCGCCAGCAGCTTGGAGTCGGGGGAGCCCCAGCATTTT
TRBD1 TRBJ2-2 NA TRBV7-3 CASSYRRGGSDTGELFF TGTGCCAGCAGCTACCGAAGAGGGGGCTCCGACACCGGGGAGCTGTTTTTT
NA TRBJ2-1 NA TRBV4-1 CASSQEGDYNEQFF TGCGCCAGCAGCCAAGAGGGAGACTACAATGAGCAGTTCTTC
NA TRBJ2-4 NA TRBV11-2 CASSSLGQRPAKNIQYF TGTGCCAGCAGCTCCCTTGGGCAGAGACCAGCCAAAAACATTCAGTACTTC
TRBD1 TRBJ1-5 NA TRBV6-5 CASSSPGQGHQPQHF TGTGCCAGCAGCTCTCCAGGACAGGGACACCAGCCCCAGCATTTT
NA TRBJ1-5 NA TRBV12-3/TRBV12-4 CASTKQSTQPQHF TGTGCCAGCACCAAGCAGTCCACTCAGCCCCAGCATTTT
TRBD1 TRBJ1-4 NA TRBV7-9 CASSMTGAGEKLFF TGTGCCAGCAGCATGACAGGGGCGGGTGAAAAACTGTTTTTT
NA TRBJ1-6 NA TRBV27 CASSWNGYNSPLHF TGTGCCAGCAGTTGGAACGGATATAATTCACCCCTCCACTTT
TRBD1 TRBJ1-2 NA TRBV19 CASRHSGGGYGYTF TGTGCCAGTAGGCACTCAGGGGGCGGCTATGGCTACACCTTC
NA TRBJ1-2 once TRBV27 CASSADRYGYTF TGTGCCAGCAGTGCGGACAGATATGGCTACACCTTC
TRBD1 TRBJ1-5 NA TRBV2 CASRPGQGVGNQPQHF TGTGCCAGCAGACCGGGACAGGGAGTTGGCAATCAGCCCCAGCATTTT
TRBD1 TRBJ2-2 NA TRBV3-1/TRBV3-2 CASSPRDRSTGELFF TGTGCCAGCAGCCCCCGGGACAGAAGCACCGGGGAGCTGTTTTTT
NA TRBJ1-2 NA TRBV5-4 CASSLRGAFGYTF TGTGCCAGCAGCTTGCGGGGGGCGTTTGGCTACACCTTC
NA TRBJ1-5 NA TRBV7-9 CASSSIDRNQPQHF TGTGCCAGCAGCAGCATCGACAGAAATCAGCCCCAGCATTTT
TRBD1 TRBJ1-2 NA TRBV6-6 CASRAPGGNGYTF TGTGCCAGCAGAGCCCCAGGGGGCAATGGCTACACCTTC
NA TRBJ1-5 NA TRBV5-1 CASSLGGASNQPQHF TGCGCCAGCAGCTTGGGGGGGGCGAGCAATCAGCCCCAGCATTTT
NA TRBJ1-2 NA TRBV12-3/TRBV12-4 CASRLSANYGYTF TGTGCCAGCAGGCTGAGCGCTAACTATGGCTACACCTTC